This entry is about one TCR beta chain. This clonotype was seen only a few times. What antigen it recognizes has not been identified. No qualities accompany the bases; no much larger clone lies one base away. The entry originates in a study of neurological immune-mediated disorders (dated by TCRdb to about 2019). In terms of the full investigation: Peripheral blood TCR-beta repertoires from HTLV-I-associated myelopathy (HAM/TSP) patients, multiple sclerosis patients and healthy controls were compared by UMI-based sequencing. The cohort comprised 68 subjects: around 15 HAM/TSP patients, some 34 multiple sclerosis patients and about 20 healthy controls. Alongside PBMC samples, the set of 106 TCR-beta libraries contained longitudinal samples, technical triplicates, and paired CD4+ and CD8+ T-cell subsets that had been sorted. Study-wide conclusions, independent of this receptor: TCR clonal expansion was greatest in HAM/TSP patients and smallest in MS patients, who ranked below even healthy controls. Across subjects, expanded clones never shared an identical CDR3 amino acid sequence, which suggests that the TCR-beta repertoires in every group were private.

cDNA was synthesized by template-switch 5'RACE using a primer with a 10-nucleotide random unique molecular identifier that tagged each TCR transcript. Every sequencing run covered 15-18 subjects and yielded more than 200 million TCR-beta sequences. The RNeasy kit was used for extraction of total RNA. TCR-beta VDJ regions were amplified with primers for the TCR constant region and the 5'RACE anchor, using the KAPA Real-time Library Amplification kit. A first PCR added sample indexes and Illumina adaptors, after which a second PCR increased the library yield. After Ampure bead purification, the roughly 650 bp TCR product was size-selected on a 2% E-gel SizeSelection system. Library quality was checked on a Bioanalyzer, concentration was measured with Qubit, and libraries were quantified with the Kapa Library Quantification kit before pooling. An Illumina HiSeq 2500 sequenced the libraries paired-end 2 x 150 bp. To increase sequence diversity, about 25-30% phiX was spiked into each library pool. In the original analysis: Quality-filtered reads were processed with the UMI-based MiGEC pipeline, which removed over 75% of raw TCR sequences during error correction. VDJ genes were aligned to IMGT germline references, and each clonotype was defined by a unique CDR3 amino acid sequence together with V-J genes. Clonal expansion, Shannon diversity, and CDR3 relatedness (CalcPairwiseDistances, ClusterSamples) were evaluated with VDJtools, and phylogenetic trees were built with CLCbio workbench. Expanded clones were defined as having at least 8 unique UMIs, based on coefficient-of-variation modelling across technical triplicates. TCRdb handled the public reads itself, with Q25 trimming in fastp and clone calling in MiXCR, and kept productive beta chains. Every distinct CDR3 protein forms one entry, paired with its most common genes and DNA. The V and J calls and clone size come from TCRdb's table, not from the authors' own analysis. The sample table holds tens of thousands of distinct CDR3 sequences, of which 6.5% to 8.5% were seen once. The top ten constitute under 5.5% of the sample.

Healthy controls were blood bank volunteers in Maryland, USA. Unsorted PBMC libraries were generated from 2 million PBMCs stored in RNAlater at -80 °C until RNA extraction. Peripheral blood was subjected to Ficoll-Hypaque density gradient centrifugation to isolate PBMCs, which were then cryopreserved in liquid nitrogen. Reading the germline V gene (reference sequence) gives CDR1 SGHKS and CDR2 YYEKEE. The CDR3 starts with the cysteine, ends with the phenylalanine, and has 14 residues. Here the CDR3 DNA is all that survives: 42 bases in frame from base 1. Trimming removed 3 bases from V and 6 bases from J, leaving 13 bases between the germline ends.

The rearranged segments are TRBV5-5 and TRBJ1-5; confidence is insufficient to name the D gene. The sequencing input was PBMCs. The clonotype comes from a woman aged 40 to 50 in good health. The CDR3 region has the sequence CASSSNAGLQPQHF. The DNA sequence follows: TGTGCCAGCAGCTCCAATGCCGGGCTTCAGCCCCAGCATTTT.